What follows are 7 T cell receptor beta chains derived from one specimen sequenced in a study of shared clonotypes between healthy human individuals. Assay: immunoSEQ multiplex PCR; the TCRdb copy retains only in-frame clones and omits some. This sample has 1 million to 1.2 million clones, with 60% to 85% found just once. Sequenced: memory CD4+ T cells from PBMCs. The sample's subset: CD45RA-negative fraction. The source of these receptors is a young man in good health. Some clones in this sample may be carry-over from other donors' samples.

CDR3 nucleotides: TGTGCCAGCCTCCGAGATACGTTCAACACTGAAGCTTTCTTT. It yields the protein CASLRDTFNTEAFF. This rearrangement joins TRBV27 to TRBJ1-1; D call uncertain. The germline V gene encodes CDR1 MNHEY and CDR2 SMNVEV (reference sequence). Trimming left V 8 bases short and J 2 bases short, with 15 bases between. The CDR3 is 14 amino acids.

As for this clone: The same CDR3 also results from other DNA sequences found in this sample. The chain carries TRBV7-8 and TRBJ2-5, with D hard to call. This CDR3 is built from 13 residues. V was trimmed by 1 base and J by 2 bases, leaving 5 bases between them. Germline V gene data show CDR1 as SGHVS and CDR2 as FQNEAQ. CDR3 sequence reads: CASSLGRQETQYF. As DNA, the CDR3 is TGTGCCAGCAGCTTAGGGCGGCAAGAGACCCAGTACTTC.

The rearrangement joins TRBV5-1 to TRBJ1-2, with 7 bases aligning to TRBD1. Looked up from germline, CDR1 is SGHRS and CDR2 is YFSETQ. The junction had 7 bases not matched to a gene; V was cut back by 4 bases and J by 4 bases. There are 14 residues in the CDR3. CDR3 sequence: CASSPTGEGYGYTF. For the CDR3, the DNA is TGCGCCAGCAGCCCCACAGGGGAGGGCTATGGCTACACCTTC.

In DNA form, the CDR3 reads TGCAGCGTTTGTACAGCACCCGATCAGCCCCAGCATTTT. This sequence encodes CSVCTAPDQPQHF. J is TRBJ1-5 and V is TRBV29-1; D gene uncertain. CDR3 size: 13 residues. Germline CDR1 and CDR2: SQVTM and ANQGSEA. V lost 5 bases to trimming and J lost 5 bases, with 13 bases between them.

The J gene is TRBJ1-1, the V gene TRBV9, with D unresolved. Trimming cost V 2 bases and J 5 bases, with 10 bases left between them. Looked up from germline, CDR1 is SGDLS and CDR2 is YYNGEE. The CDR3 spans 13 residues. The CDR3 region has the DNA TGTGCCAGCAGCGTCACCCTGGGGACTGAAGCTTTCTTT. Residues: CASSVTLGTEAFF.

This sequence joins TRBV28 and TRBJ2-7, with TRBD2 matching over 7 bases. Germline lookup yields CDR1 MDHEN and CDR2 SYDVKM. V lost 6 bases to trimming and J lost 4 bases; unmatched junction nucleotides: 21. The CDR3 contains 18 residues. The CDR3 is CASSPEGEGLYVRYEQYF. CDR3 sequence (DNA): TGTGCCAGCAGCCCAGAAGGGGAGGGCCTTTACGTTCGTTACGAGCAGTACTTC. Full variable domain (remainder filled in from reference TRBV28 and TRBJ2-7): DVKVTQSSRYLVKRTGEKVFLECVQDMDHENMFWYRQDPGLGLRLIYFSYDVKMKEKGDIPEGYSVSREKKERFSLILESASTNQTSMYLCASSPEGEGLYVRYEQYFGPGTRLTVT.

The chain has TRBV19 and TRBJ2-7, with D maybe TRBD2 (5 bases). Germline CDR1 LNHDA, CDR2 SQIVND (reference sequence). The CDR3 spans 16 residues. Trimming removed 6 bases from V and 1 base from J, with 19 bases in between. The CDR3 DNA reads TGTGCCAGTAGCCGAAATGCGGGTACTTTATCCTACGAGCAGTACTTC. Translated: CASSRNAGTLSYEQYF.